Below, 2 T cell receptor beta chains from the same sample are listed, as sequenced in a study of T cell responses to AZD1222 COVID-19 vaccine. Only in-frame clones appear in the TCRdb table, and some are missing; sequencing was by immunoSEQ multiplex PCR. The sample lists approximately 120,000 clones; around 83% were seen once. Source: peripheral blood, taken 28 days after the second AZD1222 dose. All receptors derive from an adult who received the AZD1222 COVID-19 vaccine.

This clone was recorded only once. CDR3 sequence: CASSIILASGEQYF. The CDR3 nucleotides read TGTGCCAGTAGTATAATACTAGCTAGTGGCGAGCAGTACTTC. V and J are TRBV19 and TRBJ2-7; D might be TRBD2 (6 bases). There are 14 residues in the CDR3. Germline CDR1 LNHDA, CDR2 SQIVND (reference sequence). V was shortened by 2 bases and J by 6 bases, with 14 bases between the two germline ends.

The chain recombines TRBV2 with TRBJ2-3; D call uncertain. Trimming pared 2 bases from V and 0 bases from J, leaving 6 bases between. The germline V gene encodes CDR1 SNHLY and CDR2 FYNNEI. This CDR3 is built from 14 residues. CDR3 in DNA: TGTGCCAGCAGTGAACTAGTCAGCACAGATACGCAGTATTTT. Translated, it gives CASSELVSTDTQYF.